The text below deals with one TCR beta chain. The record originates from a study of blood T cell repertoires in COVID-19. Between the trimmed V and J ends, which lost 1 base and 10 bases, there was a span of 14 bases. Per germline, CDR1 MNHEY and CDR2 SVGAGI. This CDR3 region has 15 residues. This table comes from immunoSEQ multiplex PCR, and its TCRdb copy is limited to in-frame clones, with some not included. The data show 75,000 to 100,000 clones, around 87% seen once. This sequence originates from a human donor with acute or convalescent COVID-19. The donor label of this sample is uncertain. The chain carries TRBV6-5 and TRBJ1-6; tentatively, D is TRBD1 (5 bases). Sequenced input: peripheral blood. The CDR3 region is CASSYFQGGNSPLHF. CDR3 in DNA: TGTGCCAGCAGTTACTTCCAGGGTGGTAACTCACCCCTCCACTTT.